This is a list of T cell receptor beta chains from one sample in a study of OX40 agonist ivuxolimab in advanced cancers. Sequenced by immunoSEQ multiplex PCR; TCRdb stores in-frame clones only, minus some. The table includes under 85,000 clones, 70% to 90% detected once. This specimen was CD4+ or CD8+ T cells sorted from blood, taken in a trial of the OX40 agonist ivuxolimab. The receptor set was obtained from an adult with an advanced solid tumor such as melanoma, head and neck, liver or kidney cancer. Both conserved end residues are trimmed from each CDR3.

v_gene	j_gene	CDR3aa
TRBV5-1	TRBJ2-2	ASRVGATGELF
TRBV10-1	TRBJ2-2	ASSDRQMNTGELF
TRBV19	TRBJ1-2	ASSIEGRPWYGYT
TRBV6-5	TRBJ2-7	ASNGPPYEQY
TRBV5-1	TRBJ1-2	ASGTGLREGYT
TRBV12-2	TRBJ2-1	ASRLALVGGPHREQF
TRBV7-9	TRBJ2-2	ASSFKRNTGELF
TRBV9	TRBJ2-3	ASSPVPSIVADTQY
TRBV13	TRBJ2-7	ASSPYLSEDGNYEQY
TRBV19	TRBJ2-2	ASSPVVDGELF
TRBV5-1	TRBJ1-1	ASSSQGEGTEAF
TRBV7-2	TRBJ1-1	ASSLPQENTEAF
TRBV28	TRBJ2-1	ASSPQTGDGNEQF
TRBV2	TRBJ1-5	ASSGQATVGQPQH
TRBV7-2	TRBJ1-5	ASSPRQLTNQPQH
TRBV5-4	TRBJ1-2	ASSLDPGNLQVYGYT
TRBV6-5	TRBJ1-2	ASSPPNYGYT
TRBV5-1	TRBJ1-5	ASSLSPGYNQPQH
TRBV5-1	TRBJ2-7	ATRRGDNSYEQY
TRBV19	TRBJ1-5	ASSTRTAYSNQPQH
TRBV6-6	TRBJ1-5	ASGPVQPQH
TRBV5-1	TRBJ2-7	ASSEGTSGGLAVQY
TRBV7-9	TRBJ1-4	ASTVGSLATNEKLF
TRBV6-5	TRBJ1-1	ASRYPGTGNTEAF
TRBV6-5	TRBJ2-7	ASSYETGDNYEQY
TRBV7-3	TRBJ1-2	ASSPGTEYGYT
TRBV7-2	TRBJ2-1	ASSFPSGGQGSSYNEQF
TRBV5-6	TRBJ2-7	ASSFRDSDYEQY
TRBV4-2	TRBJ2-5	ASSRRLGGVEAQY
TRBV5-6	TRBJ2-7	ASSSTGPTLYEQY
TRBV5-1	TRBJ1-1	ASSSLGGNTEAF
TRBV7-2	TRBJ2-6	ASSLSGGGANVLT
TRBV4-1	TRBJ1-2	ASRPNGVPYGYT
TRBV10-1	TRBJ1-4	ASSAQEGPNEKLF
TRBV18	TRBJ2-3	ATLQGAYTDTQY
TRBV9	TRBJ1-2	ASSSSEDLRDYGYT
TRBV5-4	TRBJ1-4	ASSFGGQQGATNEKLF
TRBV5-1	TRBJ2-3	ASSLGGTGADTQY
TRBV11-2	TRBJ1-5	ASSSGSGWRQPQH
TRBV18	TRBJ2-2	ASSPLDAGTTGELF